A selection of T cell receptor beta chains follows, all from one sample in a study of T cell repertoires in cytomegalovirus infection. TCRdb analysed the reads with MiXCR anew, one entry per CDR3 protein. The table records a few hundred thousand distinct CDR3 sequences, about 34% of them present only once. No antigen is known for these receptors. Sample: cultured PBMCs, taken from culture after CMV antigen stimulation. The source of these receptors is a human donor in good health (CMV status not recorded). Some clones in this sample may be carry-over from other donors' samples. CDR3s include the opening cysteine and the closing phenylalanine or tryptophan. The D gene is left open where the match is weak. Clone sizes are given selectively: once, few, many, or a class where the clone is expanded.

D gene: TRBD1; clone size: NA; J gene: TRBJ1-4; V gene: TRBV27; CDR3 protein: CASSAGQGRVFF; CDR3 DNA: TGTGCCAGCAGTGCCGGACAGGGAAGGGTGTTTTTT
D gene: NA; clone size: many; J gene: TRBJ1-1; V gene: TRBV7-2; CDR3 protein: CASSSRQKTTEAFF; CDR3 DNA: TGTGCCAGCAGCTCACGGCAGAAAACCACTGAAGCTTTCTTT
D gene: TRBD1; clone size: NA; J gene: TRBJ2-4; V gene: TRBV28; CDR3 protein: CASTTTGGAANIQYF; CDR3 DNA: TGTGCCAGCACCACGACAGGGGGCGCGGCAAACATTCAGTACTTC
D gene: TRBD2; clone size: NA; J gene: TRBJ2-5; V gene: TRBV28; CDR3 protein: CASSLAGGKSEETQYF; CDR3 DNA: TGTGCCAGCAGTTTAGCGGGGGGTAAATCCGAAGAGACCCAGTACTTC
D gene: NA; clone size: NA; J gene: TRBJ2-1; V gene: TRBV20-1; CDR3 protein: CSARDLERTSGPYYNEQFF; CDR3 DNA: TGCAGTGCTAGAGATTTGGAGCGGACCTCGGGTCCTTACTACAATGAGCAGTTCTTC
D gene: NA; clone size: few; J gene: TRBJ1-1; V gene: TRBV4-1; CDR3 protein: CASSQESDPNTEAFF; CDR3 DNA: TGCGCCAGCAGCCAAGAATCAGATCCGAACACTGAAGCTTTCTTT
D gene: TRBD2; clone size: few; J gene: TRBJ2-1; V gene: TRBV7-2; CDR3 protein: CASSPPRGAYNEQFF; CDR3 DNA: TGTGCCAGCAGCCCCCCCCGGGGGGCCTACAATGAGCAGTTCTTC
D gene: TRBD1; clone size: many; J gene: TRBJ1-5; V gene: TRBV7-2; CDR3 protein: CASSLGPGGGQPQHF; CDR3 DNA: TGTGCCAGCAGCTTAGGCCCAGGGGGCGGTCAGCCCCAGCATTTT
D gene: NA; clone size: many; J gene: TRBJ1-4; V gene: TRBV7-2; CDR3 protein: CASSPGIEEKLFF; CDR3 DNA: TGTGCCAGCAGCCCGGGCATTGAGGAAAAACTGTTTTTT
D gene: TRBD1; clone size: NA; J gene: TRBJ2-7; V gene: TRBV28; CDR3 protein: CASRRQGGYEQYF; CDR3 DNA: TGTGCCAGCAGGAGACAGGGGGGTTACGAGCAGTACTTC
D gene: TRBD2; clone size: few; J gene: TRBJ2-1; V gene: TRBV12-3/TRBV12-4; CDR3 protein: CASSRAGGLGEQFF; CDR3 DNA: TGTGCCAGCTCGCGGGCGGGAGGGCTGGGTGAGCAGTTCTTC
D gene: NA; clone size: NA; J gene: TRBJ2-1; V gene: TRBV27; CDR3 protein: CASSKPGQNEQFF; CDR3 DNA: TGTGCCAGCAGTAAACCTGGACAGAATGAGCAGTTCTTC
D gene: NA; clone size: few; J gene: TRBJ2-3; V gene: TRBV7-6; CDR3 protein: CASSSNGPDTQYF; CDR3 DNA: TGTGCCAGCAGCTCGAACGGTCCAGATACGCAGTATTTT
D gene: NA; clone size: NA; J gene: TRBJ2-7; V gene: TRBV7-3; CDR3 protein: CASSLTVSAGPYEQYF; CDR3 DNA: TGTGCCAGCAGCTTAACAGTCTCCGCGGGTCCCTACGAGCAGTACTTC
D gene: NA; clone size: NA; J gene: TRBJ2-7; V gene: TRBV6-2/TRBV6-3; CDR3 protein: CASSLKGLATYEQYF; CDR3 DNA: TGTGCCAGCAGTTTGAAGGGGCTGGCCACCTACGAGCAGTACTTC
D gene: NA; clone size: NA; J gene: TRBJ1-2; V gene: TRBV12-3/TRBV12-4; CDR3 protein: CASSFKGKLGYTF; CDR3 DNA: TGTGCCAGCAGTTTCAAGGGTAAACTTGGCTACACCTTC
D gene: NA; clone size: once; J gene: TRBJ2-1; V gene: TRBV5-5; CDR3 protein: CASSIERSSYNEQFF; CDR3 DNA: TGTGCCAGCAGCATTGAACGTAGCTCCTACAATGAGCAGTTCTTC
D gene: NA; clone size: few; J gene: TRBJ2-1; V gene: TRBV10-1; CDR3 protein: CASSESTHEQFF; CDR3 DNA: TGCGCCAGCAGTGAGTCGACCCATGAGCAGTTCTTC
D gene: NA; clone size: NA; J gene: TRBJ1-5; V gene: TRBV7-2; CDR3 protein: CASSLYRDRNQPQHF; CDR3 DNA: TGTGCCAGCAGCTTATACAGGGATCGCAATCAGCCCCAGCATTTT
D gene: TRBD2; clone size: NA; J gene: TRBJ2-3; V gene: TRBV24-1; CDR3 protein: CATSASTSGGTDTQYF; CDR3 DNA: TGTGCCACCAGTGCATCGACTAGCGGGGGGACAGATACGCAGTATTTT
D gene: NA; clone size: few; J gene: TRBJ2-2; V gene: TRBV27; CDR3 protein: CASSTGITGELFF; CDR3 DNA: TGTGCCAGCAGTACAGGGATAACCGGGGAGCTGTTTTTT
D gene: NA; clone size: NA; J gene: TRBJ1-5; V gene: TRBV4-1; CDR3 protein: CASSQDRGREQPQHF; CDR3 DNA: TGCGCCAGCAGCCAAGACCGGGGGCGGGAACAGCCCCAGCATTTT
D gene: NA; clone size: few; J gene: TRBJ2-1; V gene: TRBV28; CDR3 protein: CASSLRFSGNNEQFF; CDR3 DNA: TGTGCCAGCAGTTTAAGATTTAGCGGTAACAATGAGCAGTTCTTC
D gene: TRBD1; clone size: NA; J gene: TRBJ2-6; V gene: TRBV6-2/TRBV6-3; CDR3 protein: CASRRLGQGGANVLTF; CDR3 DNA: TGTGCCAGCAGACGACTTGGACAGGGTGGGGCCAACGTCCTGACTTTC
D gene: TRBD2; clone size: NA; J gene: TRBJ2-4; V gene: TRBV12-3/TRBV12-4; CDR3 protein: CASGLAGGPQNIQYF; CDR3 DNA: TGTGCCAGCGGTCTAGCGGGAGGGCCTCAAAACATTCAGTACTTC
D gene: TRBD2; clone size: few; J gene: TRBJ2-5; V gene: TRBV11-2; CDR3 protein: CASSLIPRLRTSWMETQYF; CDR3 DNA: TGTGCCAGCAGCTTAATCCCCAGATTACGGACTAGCTGGATGGAGACCCAGTACTTC
D gene: NA; clone size: NA; J gene: TRBJ2-3; V gene: TRBV7-9; CDR3 protein: CASSRVPDTQYF; CDR3 DNA: TGTGCCAGCAGCCGAGTACCAGATACGCAGTATTTT
D gene: NA; clone size: NA; J gene: TRBJ1-1; V gene: TRBV6-2/TRBV6-3; CDR3 protein: CATARQVMDTEAFF; CDR3 DNA: TGTGCCACCGCCAGACAGGTTATGGACACTGAAGCTTTCTTT
D gene: TRBD2; clone size: few; J gene: TRBJ2-1; V gene: TRBV12-3/TRBV12-4; CDR3 protein: CASSLRLAEHANEQFF; CDR3 DNA: TGTGCCAGCAGTCTCCGACTAGCGGAACATGCCAATGAGCAGTTCTTC
D gene: TRBD1; clone size: many; J gene: TRBJ2-7; V gene: TRBV25-1; CDR3 protein: CARRTGDILPYEQYF; CDR3 DNA: TGTGCTCGGAGGACAGGGGACATCCTCCCCTACGAGCAGTACTTC
D gene: TRBD2; clone size: few; J gene: TRBJ2-1; V gene: TRBV6-5; CDR3 protein: CASSYIGTSGRANNEQFF; CDR3 DNA: TGTGCCAGCAGTTACATTGGGACTAGCGGGAGGGCCAACAATGAGCAGTTCTTC
D gene: TRBD2; clone size: NA; J gene: TRBJ2-1; V gene: TRBV11-3; CDR3 protein: CASSPMEREYEQFF; CDR3 DNA: TGTGCCAGCAGCCCCATGGAGCGGGAGTATGAGCAGTTCTTC
D gene: NA; clone size: NA; J gene: TRBJ2-5; V gene: TRBV7-4; CDR3 protein: CASRTRETQYF; CDR3 DNA: TGTGCCAGCCGAACTCGGGAGACCCAGTACTTC
D gene: NA; clone size: NA; J gene: TRBJ1-1; V gene: TRBV27; CDR3 protein: CASTQSRNTEAFF; CDR3 DNA: TGTGCCAGCACCCAGAGTAGAAACACTGAAGCTTTCTTT
D gene: NA; clone size: NA; J gene: TRBJ1-5; V gene: TRBV7-9; CDR3 protein: CASSLGEQPQHF; CDR3 DNA: TGTGCCAGCAGCCTGGGGGAACAGCCCCAGCATTTT
D gene: NA; clone size: few; J gene: TRBJ2-1; V gene: TRBV28; CDR3 protein: CASSGSRWEQFF; CDR3 DNA: TGTGCCAGCAGTGGTTCTAGATGGGAGCAGTTCTTC
D gene: NA; clone size: NA; J gene: TRBJ1-1; V gene: TRBV4-3; CDR3 protein: CASSQVWGGSSTEAFF; CDR3 DNA: TGCGCCAGCAGCCAAGTGTGGGGGGGGTCGAGCACTGAAGCTTTCTTT
D gene: TRBD1; clone size: few; J gene: TRBJ1-1; V gene: TRBV7-3; CDR3 protein: CASSLEGRGFTEAFF; CDR3 DNA: TGTGCCAGCAGCTTAGAGGGCAGGGGGTTCACTGAAGCTTTCTTT
D gene: TRBD1; clone size: many; J gene: TRBJ2-7; V gene: TRBV7-2; CDR3 protein: CASSPQPGQGYEQYF; CDR3 DNA: TGTGCCAGCAGCCCCCAACCGGGACAGGGCTACGAGCAGTACTTC
D gene: TRBD2; clone size: NA; J gene: TRBJ2-2; V gene: TRBV11-2; CDR3 protein: CASTSLADNTGELFF; CDR3 DNA: TGTGCCAGCACCTCACTAGCGGATAACACCGGGGAGCTGTTTTTT
D gene: NA; clone size: once; J gene: TRBJ2-7; V gene: TRBV4-1; CDR3 protein: CASSPQGRGSEQYF; CDR3 DNA: TGCGCCAGCAGCCCTCAAGGGCGGGGTTCCGAGCAGTACTTC
D gene: NA; clone size: NA; J gene: TRBJ1-5; V gene: TRBV19; CDR3 protein: CASSTPEPHGQPQHF; CDR3 DNA: TGTGCCAGTAGCACACCCGAGCCCCACGGGCAGCCCCAGCATTTT
D gene: NA; clone size: few; J gene: TRBJ1-4; V gene: TRBV7-2; CDR3 protein: CASSLNGPSNEKLFF; CDR3 DNA: TGTGCCAGCAGCTTAAATGGGCCCAGTAATGAAAAACTGTTTTTT
D gene: NA; clone size: few; J gene: TRBJ2-2; V gene: TRBV7-2; CDR3 protein: CASSLGGIVAGELFF; CDR3 DNA: TGTGCCAGCAGCTTAGGCGGGATAGTTGCCGGGGAGCTGTTTTTT
D gene: TRBD1; clone size: few; J gene: TRBJ2-7; V gene: TRBV6-1; CDR3 protein: CASSEATGGRIEQYF; CDR3 DNA: TGTGCCAGCAGTGAAGCGACAGGGGGTCGAATCGAGCAGTACTTC
D gene: NA; clone size: few; J gene: TRBJ2-5; V gene: TRBV7-2; CDR3 protein: CATRATGSHETQYF; CDR3 DNA: TGTGCCACCCGTGCAACGGGGAGTCATGAGACCCAGTACTTC
D gene: TRBD1; clone size: many; J gene: TRBJ2-1; V gene: TRBV7-2; CDR3 protein: CASSPRQGVYNEQFF; CDR3 DNA: TGTGCCAGCAGCCCAAGACAGGGGGTCTACAATGAGCAGTTCTTC
D gene: TRBD1; clone size: NA; J gene: TRBJ2-3; V gene: TRBV12-3/TRBV12-4; CDR3 protein: CASSLDRADTQYF; CDR3 DNA: TGTGCCAGCAGCTTGGACAGGGCAGATACGCAGTATTTT
D gene: NA; clone size: NA; J gene: TRBJ2-3; V gene: TRBV25-1; CDR3 protein: CASSESVGTDTQYF; CDR3 DNA: TGTGCCAGCAGTGAATCGGTAGGCACAGATACGCAGTATTTT
D gene: NA; clone size: many; J gene: TRBJ2-1; V gene: TRBV7-2; CDR3 protein: CASSSGAGHPLYNEQFF; CDR3 DNA: TGTGCCAGCAGCTCTGGGGCCGGACATCCTCTTTACAATGAGCAGTTCTTC